A selection of T cell receptor beta chains follows, all from one sample in a study of metastatic and nonmetastatic thyroid tumors. TCRdb re-called clones via MiXCR from the PCR reads. The table has more than 15,000 clones, approximately 32% seen once; the top ten hold 10% to 15%. The sample consisted of tumor tissue. All receptors come from a male donor with papillary thyroid cancer or a benign thyroid nodule (not recorded which). Some clones in this sample may be carry-over from other donors' samples. CDR3s include the opening cysteine and the closing phenylalanine or tryptophan. A D gene is named only where the DNA matches it firmly. A clone size is listed for some rows: how often the clone was seen (once, few, many), or a class if it is expanded.

d_call: -; j_call: TRBJ1-6; cdr3_length: 14; v_call: TRBV12-3/TRBV12-4; clone_size: -; cdr3_nt: TGTGCCAGCAGTTTCGGACAGACGGGTTCACCCCTCCACTTT; cdr3_aa: CASSFGQTGSPLHF
d_call: -; j_call: TRBJ2-1; cdr3_length: 14; v_call: TRBV6-1; clone_size: -; cdr3_nt: TGTGCCAGCAGGGAAGGGACATTGGACAATGAGCAGTTCTTC; cdr3_aa: CASREGTLDNEQFF
d_call: -; j_call: TRBJ1-2; cdr3_length: 12; v_call: TRBV30; clone_size: -; cdr3_nt: TGTGCCTGGACCTCCGGGACGGGTGGCTACACCTTC; cdr3_aa: CAWTSGTGGYTF
d_call: -; j_call: TRBJ2-1; cdr3_length: 14; v_call: TRBV3-2; clone_size: many; cdr3_nt: TGTGCCACATCCTCCAGCGGGAGCCCCTATCAGCAGTTCTTC; cdr3_aa: CATSSSGSPYQQFF
d_call: -; j_call: TRBJ2-7; cdr3_length: 15; v_call: TRBV6-9; clone_size: -; cdr3_nt: TGTGCCAGCAGTTACGCCAAATTCCCCACCTACGAGCAGTACTTC; cdr3_aa: CASSYAKFPTYEQYF
d_call: -; j_call: TRBJ2-3; cdr3_length: 14; v_call: TRBV27; clone_size: -; cdr3_nt: TGTGCCAGCAGCCAGGGTCCCGGAGTGGCTACGCAGTATTTT; cdr3_aa: CASSQGPGVATQYF
d_call: TRBD1; j_call: TRBJ1-6; cdr3_length: 18; v_call: TRBV7-9; clone_size: many; cdr3_nt: TGTGCCAGCACCTATTTTAGAGGCGACAGGGCGCTTAATTCACCCCTCCACTTT; cdr3_aa: CASTYFRGDRALNSPLHF
d_call: -; j_call: TRBJ2-7; cdr3_length: 14; v_call: TRBV7-2; clone_size: -; cdr3_nt: TGTGCCAGCAGCCGGACAGTTCAGATAAACGAGCAGTACTTC; cdr3_aa: CASSRTVQINEQYF
d_call: -; j_call: TRBJ2-1; cdr3_length: 18; v_call: TRBV7-2; clone_size: medium-sized; cdr3_nt: TGTGCCAGCAGCTTAGTAGGAGCCCTTGGCGGGAACTACAATGAGCAGTTCTTC; cdr3_aa: CASSLVGALGGNYNEQFF
d_call: -; j_call: TRBJ2-6; cdr3_length: 13; v_call: TRBV6-1; clone_size: many; cdr3_nt: TGTGCCAGCGGGCCCTCTGGGGCCAACGTCCTGACTTTC; cdr3_aa: CASGPSGANVLTF
d_call: -; j_call: TRBJ1-2; cdr3_length: 13; v_call: TRBV20-1; clone_size: many; cdr3_nt: TGCAGTGCTAGGGGAGGGCAGGGGTATGGCTACACCTTC; cdr3_aa: CSARGGQGYGYTF
d_call: -; j_call: TRBJ1-5; cdr3_length: 14; v_call: TRBV6-1; clone_size: -; cdr3_nt: TGTGCCAGCAGTGACGGTTTTAGCAATCAGCCCCAGCATTTT; cdr3_aa: CASSDGFSNQPQHF
d_call: -; j_call: TRBJ1-3; cdr3_length: 19; v_call: TRBV11-1; clone_size: -; cdr3_nt: TGTGCCAGCAGCTTAGCGGCGTATAGAGGCAGGCGCTCTGGAAACACCATATATTTT; cdr3_aa: CASSLAAYRGRRSGNTIYF
d_call: -; j_call: TRBJ2-2; cdr3_length: 15; v_call: TRBV19; clone_size: few; cdr3_nt: TGTGCCAGTAGGCGTTTCCGGAGGGGGGGCGGGGAGCTGTTTTTT; cdr3_aa: CASRRFRRGGGELFF
d_call: -; j_call: TRBJ2-1; cdr3_length: 14; v_call: TRBV11-2; clone_size: many; cdr3_nt: TGTGCCAGCAGCTTCGCGACTGGGTACAATGAGCAGTTCTTC; cdr3_aa: CASSFATGYNEQFF
d_call: -; j_call: TRBJ1-1; cdr3_length: 16; v_call: TRBV4-1; clone_size: -; cdr3_nt: TGCGCCAGCAGCCAAGGTTTTGGGGGCTTAAACACTGAAGCTTTCTTT; cdr3_aa: CASSQGFGGLNTEAFF
d_call: TRBD1; j_call: TRBJ2-2; cdr3_length: 15; v_call: TRBV5-1; clone_size: many; cdr3_nt: TGCGCCAGCAGCCAATACCGGGACAGGGCCGGGGAGCTGTTTTTT; cdr3_aa: CASSQYRDRAGELFF
d_call: TRBD1; j_call: TRBJ1-2; cdr3_length: 13; v_call: TRBV9; clone_size: many; cdr3_nt: TGTGCCAGCAGCTCTGGACAGGGTGAGGGCTACACCTTC; cdr3_aa: CASSSGQGEGYTF
d_call: -; j_call: TRBJ2-7; cdr3_length: 16; v_call: TRBV4-2; clone_size: few; cdr3_nt: TGTGCCAGCAGCCAGGTTTTTAGCGGAAGTCCCCACGAGCAGTACTTC; cdr3_aa: CASSQVFSGSPHEQYF
d_call: TRBD1; j_call: TRBJ1-1; cdr3_length: 16; v_call: TRBV14; clone_size: many; cdr3_nt: TGTGCCAGCAGCCAGAGGGACAGGGGCAGAAGGACTGAAGCTTTCTTT; cdr3_aa: CASSQRDRGRRTEAFF
d_call: -; j_call: TRBJ1-6; cdr3_length: 17; v_call: TRBV6-1; clone_size: few; cdr3_nt: TGTGCCAGCAGTGAAGCGGTGACCGTTTTTATAAATTCACCCCTCCACTTT; cdr3_aa: CASSEAVTVFINSPLHF
d_call: -; j_call: TRBJ1-2; cdr3_length: 12; v_call: TRBV6-2/TRBV6-3; clone_size: many; cdr3_nt: TGTGCCACCCTGCCCAGGGGATCTGGGTACACCTTC; cdr3_aa: CATLPRGSGYTF
d_call: TRBD2; j_call: TRBJ2-5; cdr3_length: 14; v_call: TRBV2; clone_size: many; cdr3_nt: TGTGCCAGCAGCGAAAGCGGGAGAGGAGAGACCCAGTACTTC; cdr3_aa: CASSESGRGETQYF
d_call: TRBD1; j_call: TRBJ2-1; cdr3_length: 13; v_call: TRBV20-1; clone_size: -; cdr3_nt: TGCAGTGCCATCGACAGGGACTACAATGAGCAGTTCTTC; cdr3_aa: CSAIDRDYNEQFF
d_call: -; j_call: TRBJ2-7; cdr3_length: 14; v_call: TRBV28; clone_size: many; cdr3_nt: TGTGCCAGCAGCGGGGGACGCAGCTCCTACGAGCAGTACTTC; cdr3_aa: CASSGGRSSYEQYF
d_call: -; j_call: TRBJ2-7; cdr3_length: 16; v_call: TRBV14; clone_size: once; cdr3_nt: TGTGCCAACAGCCAAGTTGTTGTCAGGGGAATCGGGGAGCAGTACTTC; cdr3_aa: CANSQVVVRGIGEQYF
d_call: TRBD2; j_call: TRBJ2-3; cdr3_length: 19; v_call: TRBV28; clone_size: few; cdr3_nt: TGTGCCAGCAGTTTTTTACCTAGCGGGAGGGCCGGTCGGGTTGCCACGCAGTATTTT; cdr3_aa: CASSFLPSGRAGRVATQYF
d_call: -; j_call: TRBJ2-3; cdr3_length: 15; v_call: TRBV30; clone_size: -; cdr3_nt: TGTGCCTGGAGTGGTTCCGGGTCCGGGACTCAGACGCAGTATTTT; cdr3_aa: CAWSGSGSGTQTQYF
d_call: -; j_call: TRBJ1-5; cdr3_length: 14; v_call: TRBV28; clone_size: few; cdr3_nt: TGTGTCAGCAACCTCAGGGGAAGTGGCCAGCCCCAGCATTTT; cdr3_aa: CVSNLRGSGQPQHF
d_call: TRBD2; j_call: TRBJ2-1; cdr3_length: 14; v_call: TRBV11-3; clone_size: once; cdr3_nt: TGTGCCAGCAGCTTAGATAAGTCTAGCGGGAGATTAATCTTC; cdr3_aa: CASSLDKSSGRLIF
d_call: -; j_call: TRBJ1-2; cdr3_length: 15; v_call: TRBV6-2/TRBV6-3; clone_size: -; cdr3_nt: TGTGCCAGCAGTTACTCGGGGGTAACTGGCTATGGCTACACCTTC; cdr3_aa: CASSYSGVTGYGYTF
d_call: -; j_call: TRBJ2-4; cdr3_length: 16; v_call: TRBV18; clone_size: many; cdr3_nt: TGTGCCAGCTCACCAAATCAAGGGGGAGCGGGCGACATTCAGTACTTC; cdr3_aa: CASSPNQGGAGDIQYF
d_call: TRBD1; j_call: TRBJ2-2; cdr3_length: 14; v_call: TRBV7-3; clone_size: -; cdr3_nt: TGTGCCAGTAGAGGGACAGGTTCCACCGGGGAGCTGTTTTTT; cdr3_aa: CASRGTGSTGELFF
d_call: -; j_call: TRBJ2-3; cdr3_length: 13; v_call: TRBV30; clone_size: many; cdr3_nt: TGTGCCTGGAGTGTTGGGCACACAGATACGCAGTATTTT; cdr3_aa: CAWSVGHTDTQYF
d_call: -; j_call: TRBJ1-4; cdr3_length: 15; v_call: TRBV18; clone_size: -; cdr3_nt: TGTGCCAGCTCACTCCGACTGGGACGTACGGAAAAACTGTTTTTT; cdr3_aa: CASSLRLGRTEKLFF
d_call: TRBD1; j_call: TRBJ2-7; cdr3_length: 14; v_call: TRBV7-8; clone_size: -; cdr3_nt: TGTGCCAGCAGCTTAGGGGGACAGGGATGGGAGCAGTACTTC; cdr3_aa: CASSLGGQGWEQYF
d_call: -; j_call: TRBJ2-2; cdr3_length: 16; v_call: TRBV12-3/TRBV12-4; clone_size: few; cdr3_nt: TGTGCCAGCAGTTTAGGGGCTGAGACCTATGGCGAGGAGCTGTTTTTT; cdr3_aa: CASSLGAETYGEELFF
d_call: -; j_call: TRBJ2-1; cdr3_length: 12; v_call: TRBV5-1; clone_size: medium-sized; cdr3_nt: TGCGCCAGCAGCTGGGGGTACAATGAGCAGTTCTTC; cdr3_aa: CASSWGYNEQFF
d_call: TRBD2; j_call: TRBJ2-6; cdr3_length: 19; v_call: TRBV11-2; clone_size: -; cdr3_nt: TGTGCCAGCAGCCCCGTTAGAGGGACTAAGAGCTCTGGGGCCAACGTCCTGACTTTC; cdr3_aa: CASSPVRGTKSSGANVLTF
d_call: TRBD2; j_call: TRBJ2-3; cdr3_length: 14; v_call: TRBV14; clone_size: many; cdr3_nt: TGTGCCAGCAGCCTGGTAGCGGGAGTGGATACGCAGTATTTT; cdr3_aa: CASSLVAGVDTQYF
d_call: -; j_call: TRBJ1-1; cdr3_length: 13; v_call: TRBV7-2; clone_size: -; cdr3_nt: TGTGCCAGCAGCCCGACAGTGAACACTGAAGCTTTCTTT; cdr3_aa: CASSPTVNTEAFF
d_call: -; j_call: TRBJ2-7; cdr3_length: 15; v_call: TRBV9; clone_size: -; cdr3_nt: TGTGCCAGCAGCTCTGACTTAGGAGTTATTAACGAGCAGTACTTC; cdr3_aa: CASSSDLGVINEQYF
d_call: -; j_call: TRBJ2-5; cdr3_length: 19; v_call: TRBV24-1; clone_size: many; cdr3_nt: TGTGCCACCAGTGGCCGGCAGGAGAGGTCCCTTAGGTACCAAGAGACCCAGTACTTC; cdr3_aa: CATSGRQERSLRYQETQYF
d_call: -; j_call: TRBJ2-1; cdr3_length: 16; v_call: TRBV9; clone_size: medium-sized; cdr3_nt: TGTGCCAGCAGCGTAGTGTTTGCTTACTCCTACAATGAGCAGTTCTTC; cdr3_aa: CASSVVFAYSYNEQFF
d_call: TRBD1; j_call: TRBJ2-4; cdr3_length: 15; v_call: TRBV25-1; clone_size: many; cdr3_nt: TGTGCCAGCAGTGACGGAACAGGGGATCGAAACATTCAGTACTTC; cdr3_aa: CASSDGTGDRNIQYF
d_call: TRBD2; j_call: TRBJ2-1; cdr3_length: 17; v_call: TRBV28; clone_size: -; cdr3_nt: TGTGCCAGCAGTCAAATTCGACTAGCGGAATTTAACAATGAGCAGTTCTTC; cdr3_aa: CASSQIRLAEFNNEQFF
d_call: TRBD2; j_call: TRBJ2-1; cdr3_length: 13; v_call: TRBV20-1; clone_size: many; cdr3_nt: TGCAGTGCTAGGCGGGGGGGCCCCAATGAGCAGTTCTTC; cdr3_aa: CSARRGGPNEQFF
d_call: -; j_call: TRBJ2-1; cdr3_length: 15; v_call: TRBV6-2/TRBV6-3; clone_size: -; cdr3_nt: TGTGCCAGCAGTTCCGGACAGCCGTCCAACAATGAGCAGTTCTTC; cdr3_aa: CASSSGQPSNNEQFF
d_call: -; j_call: TRBJ2-3; cdr3_length: 14; v_call: TRBV28; clone_size: many; cdr3_nt: TGTGCCAGCAGTCTGCCACAGGGAACAGATACGCAGTATTTT; cdr3_aa: CASSLPQGTDTQYF